This is a list of T cell receptor beta chains from one sample in a study of cytomegalovirus exposure and HLA in healthy donors. Using immunoSEQ multiplex PCR, the repertoire was profiled, and TCRdb retains in-frame clones only, with some absent. The sample has approximately 140,000 clones; roughly three quarters are singletons. The sequenced material came from PBMCs. These receptors were taken from a man between 18 and 35 years old in good health and CMV-seronegative. Both conserved end residues are part of each CDR3. A D gene is named only where the DNA matches it firmly. Not every row has a clone size; where given, it reads once, few, many or a size class.

d_call: NA
j_call: TRBJ2-7
v_call: TRBV6-6
clone_size: NA
cdr3_aa: CASRPLDTSHTYEQYF
cdr3_nt: TGTGCCAGCAGACCCTTAGACACCTCCCATACCTACGAGCAGTACTTC

d_call: TRBD1
j_call: TRBJ2-2
v_call: TRBV7-9
clone_size: NA
cdr3_aa: CASSPRQGPNTGELFF
cdr3_nt: TGTGCCAGCAGCCCCCGACAGGGGCCAAACACCGGGGAGCTGTTTTTT

d_call: NA
j_call: TRBJ2-1
v_call: TRBV9
clone_size: NA
cdr3_aa: CASSVAREDEQFF
cdr3_nt: TGTGCCAGCAGCGTAGCTAGGGAGGATGAGCAGTTCTTC

d_call: NA
j_call: TRBJ2-7
v_call: TRBV27
clone_size: NA
cdr3_aa: CASSLSAGQDEQYF
cdr3_nt: TGTGCCAGCAGTTTATCTGCAGGGCAGGACGAGCAGTACTTC

d_call: NA
j_call: TRBJ2-7
v_call: TRBV6-1
clone_size: NA
cdr3_aa: CASRPLSSYEQYF
cdr3_nt: TGTGCCAGCAGGCCCCTAAGCTCCTACGAGCAGTACTTC

d_call: TRBD1
j_call: TRBJ1-2
v_call: TRBV30
clone_size: NA
cdr3_aa: CAWSVGFRDRVNGYTF
cdr3_nt: TGTGCCTGGAGTGTAGGATTTAGGGACAGGGTCAATGGCTACACCTTC

d_call: NA
j_call: TRBJ1-1
v_call: TRBV21-1
clone_size: NA
cdr3_aa: CAGITGTPGTEAFF
cdr3_nt: TGTGCCGGAATTACAGGGACCCCTGGCACTGAAGCTTTCTTT

d_call: NA
j_call: TRBJ2-2
v_call: TRBV30
clone_size: NA
cdr3_aa: CAWSKSYRDTGELFF
cdr3_nt: TGTGCCTGGTCCAAATCGTACAGGGACACCGGGGAGCTGTTTTTT

d_call: TRBD1
j_call: TRBJ1-6
v_call: TRBV6-1
clone_size: few
cdr3_aa: CASQGESGNSPLHF
cdr3_nt: TGTGCCAGCCAGGGGGAATCGGGCAATTCACCCCTCCACTTT

d_call: NA
j_call: TRBJ1-4
v_call: TRBV11-3
clone_size: once
cdr3_aa: CASSPEMSNEKLFF
cdr3_nt: TGTGCCAGCAGCCCCGAGATGTCTAATGAAAAACTGTTTTTT

d_call: TRBD2
j_call: TRBJ2-1
v_call: TRBV27
clone_size: NA
cdr3_aa: CASRSGIGEGYNEQFF
cdr3_nt: TGTGCCAGCCGCTCCGGTATTGGGGAGGGCTACAATGAGCAGTTCTTC

d_call: NA
j_call: TRBJ1-5
v_call: TRBV5-8
clone_size: NA
cdr3_aa: CASSNHRGASNQPQHF
cdr3_nt: TGTGCCAGCAGCAACCATCGTGGGGCTAGCAATCAGCCCCAGCATTTT

d_call: TRBD2
j_call: TRBJ2-1
v_call: TRBV5-1
clone_size: once
cdr3_aa: CASSLERSPGGYNEQFF
cdr3_nt: TGCGCCAGCAGCTTGGAACGATCTCCGGGGGGGTACAATGAGCAGTTCTTC

d_call: TRBD1
j_call: TRBJ1-1
v_call: TRBV11-2
clone_size: NA
cdr3_aa: CASSSFKTGGAFF
cdr3_nt: TGTGCCAGCAGCTCCTTTAAAACAGGGGGAGCTTTCTTT

d_call: TRBD1
j_call: TRBJ1-1
v_call: TRBV9
clone_size: NA
cdr3_aa: CASSGVQGAGTEAFF
cdr3_nt: TGTGCCAGCAGCGGGGTACAGGGGGCGGGCACTGAAGCTTTCTTT

d_call: NA
j_call: TRBJ1-4
v_call: TRBV27
clone_size: NA
cdr3_aa: CASSLTTVANEKLFF
cdr3_nt: TGTGCCAGCAGTTTAACGACTGTAGCTAATGAAAAACTGTTTTTT

d_call: TRBD1
j_call: TRBJ1-5
v_call: TRBV7-8
clone_size: NA
cdr3_aa: CASSLEYPGGFPQPQHF
cdr3_nt: TGTGCCAGCAGCTTAGAATATCCAGGGGGCTTTCCTCAGCCCCAGCATTTT

d_call: NA
j_call: TRBJ2-1
v_call: TRBV9
clone_size: NA
cdr3_aa: CASSVPGEQFF
cdr3_nt: TGTGCCAGCAGCGTTCCGGGTGAGCAGTTCTTC

d_call: NA
j_call: TRBJ1-1
v_call: TRBV27
clone_size: NA
cdr3_aa: CASSSWSAMSNTEAFF
cdr3_nt: TGTGCCAGCAGTTCTTGGTCCGCGATGTCTAACACTGAAGCTTTCTTT

d_call: TRBD2
j_call: TRBJ2-1
v_call: TRBV7-9
clone_size: NA
cdr3_aa: CASSLSQRGYNEQFF
cdr3_nt: TGTGCCAGCAGCTTATCTCAGCGGGGCTACAATGAGCAGTTCTTC

d_call: TRBD1
j_call: TRBJ2-7
v_call: TRBV27
clone_size: few
cdr3_aa: CASSLGPGQGIHEQYF
cdr3_nt: TGTGCCAGCAGTTTAGGTCCGGGACAGGGTATCCACGAGCAGTACTTC

d_call: NA
j_call: TRBJ1-6
v_call: TRBV7-9
clone_size: NA
cdr3_aa: CASSSGWAASSYNSPLHF
cdr3_nt: TGTGCCAGCAGCTCAGGGTGGGCCGCCAGCTCCTATAATTCACCCCTCCACTTT

d_call: TRBD2
j_call: TRBJ2-7
v_call: TRBV5-1
clone_size: NA
cdr3_aa: CASSLRQRTSGEAYEQYF
cdr3_nt: TGCGCCAGCAGCTTGAGGCAAAGGACTAGCGGGGAAGCCTACGAGCAGTACTTC

d_call: NA
j_call: TRBJ2-3
v_call: TRBV11-3
clone_size: NA
cdr3_aa: CASSSQGLSTDTQYF
cdr3_nt: TGTGCCAGCAGCTCCCAGGGACTGAGCACAGATACGCAGTATTTT

d_call: NA
j_call: TRBJ1-1
v_call: TRBV6-5
clone_size: once
cdr3_aa: CASSYSPVINTEAFF
cdr3_nt: TGTGCCAGCAGTTACTCCCCAGTAATTAACACTGAAGCTTTCTTT

d_call: TRBD1
j_call: TRBJ1-6
v_call: TRBV28
clone_size: NA
cdr3_aa: CASSWDSSYNSPLHF
cdr3_nt: TGTGCCAGCAGTTGGGACAGCTCCTATAATTCACCCCTCCACTTT

d_call: TRBD2
j_call: TRBJ2-7
v_call: TRBV7-8
clone_size: NA
cdr3_aa: CASSSGLAPYEQYF
cdr3_nt: TGTGCCAGCAGCTCGGGACTAGCTCCCTACGAGCAGTACTTC

d_call: NA
j_call: TRBJ1-5
v_call: TRBV28
clone_size: few
cdr3_aa: CASSLQGQPQHF
cdr3_nt: TGTGCCAGCAGTTTACAGGGTCAGCCCCAGCATTTT

d_call: NA
j_call: TRBJ1-1
v_call: TRBV7-9
clone_size: NA
cdr3_aa: CASSLGRGEAFF
cdr3_nt: TGTGCCAGCAGCTTAGGTCGGGGTGAAGCTTTCTTT

d_call: NA
j_call: TRBJ2-7
v_call: TRBV7-2
clone_size: few
cdr3_aa: CASSHNSGAGFEQYF
cdr3_nt: TGTGCCAGCAGCCACAACAGTGGGGCGGGGTTCGAGCAGTACTTC

d_call: NA
j_call: TRBJ2-3
v_call: TRBV7-3
clone_size: NA
cdr3_aa: CASSLRPPGGITDTQYF
cdr3_nt: TGTGCCAGCAGCTTACGCCCTCCGGGGGGCATCACAGATACGCAGTATTTT

d_call: TRBD2
j_call: TRBJ2-3
v_call: TRBV25-1
clone_size: NA
cdr3_aa: CASSETGLAADTQYF
cdr3_nt: TGTGCCAGCAGTGAGACAGGACTAGCGGCAGATACGCAGTATTTT

d_call: NA
j_call: TRBJ2-2
v_call: TRBV7-3
clone_size: few
cdr3_aa: CASRGTANTGELFF
cdr3_nt: TGTGCCAGCCGGGGGACGGCTAACACCGGGGAGCTGTTTTTT

d_call: TRBD2
j_call: TRBJ2-3
v_call: TRBV15
clone_size: NA
cdr3_aa: CATRKVREGRGTDTQYF
cdr3_nt: TGTGCCACCCGAAAAGTGCGGGAGGGTCGAGGCACAGATACGCAGTATTTT

d_call: NA
j_call: TRBJ1-5
v_call: TRBV5-1
clone_size: NA
cdr3_aa: CASRDQPQHF
cdr3_nt: TGCGCCAGCCGGGATCAGCCCCAGCATTTT

d_call: NA
j_call: TRBJ1-4
v_call: TRBV30
clone_size: NA
cdr3_aa: CACPRRSNEKLFF
cdr3_nt: TGTGCCTGCCCCCGGAGGTCTAATGAAAAACTGTTTTTT

d_call: NA
j_call: TRBJ2-7
v_call: TRBV6-5
clone_size: NA
cdr3_aa: CASSRPPGASYEQYF
cdr3_nt: TGTGCCAGCAGTCGACCGCCAGGGGCGTCCTACGAGCAGTACTTC

d_call: TRBD1
j_call: TRBJ1-2
v_call: TRBV4-1
clone_size: NA
cdr3_aa: CASSQESWVRGRLDYGYTF
cdr3_nt: TGCGCCAGCAGCCAAGAATCTTGGGTCAGGGGGCGGTTGGACTATGGCTACACCTTC

d_call: TRBD2
j_call: TRBJ2-5
v_call: TRBV5-1
clone_size: NA
cdr3_aa: CASSLSSGSETQYF
cdr3_nt: TGCGCCAGCAGCTTGTCTAGCGGGAGTGAGACCCAGTACTTC

d_call: TRBD2
j_call: TRBJ2-1
v_call: TRBV5-4
clone_size: NA
cdr3_aa: CASSPESLAGEQFF
cdr3_nt: TGTGCCAGCAGCCCCGAATCACTAGCGGGTGAGCAGTTCTTC

d_call: TRBD1
j_call: TRBJ1-1
v_call: TRBV5-4
clone_size: NA
cdr3_aa: CASRGTGGRTEAFF
cdr3_nt: TGTGCCAGCCGAGGGACAGGGGGACGCACTGAAGCTTTCTTT

d_call: TRBD1
j_call: TRBJ2-7
v_call: TRBV19
clone_size: NA
cdr3_aa: CASTPGQGNYEQYF
cdr3_nt: TGTGCCAGTACCCCCGGACAGGGAAACTACGAGCAGTACTTC

d_call: NA
j_call: TRBJ1-5
v_call: TRBV4-1
clone_size: few
cdr3_aa: CASSQVTVYQPQHF
cdr3_nt: TGCGCCAGCAGCCAAGTCACAGTCTATCAGCCCCAGCATTTT

d_call: NA
j_call: TRBJ1-1
v_call: TRBV6-5
clone_size: NA
cdr3_aa: CASSLYTGNTEAFF
cdr3_nt: TGTGCCAGCAGTTTATATACAGGGAACACTGAAGCTTTCTTT

d_call: NA
j_call: TRBJ1-2
v_call: TRBV11-1
clone_size: NA
cdr3_aa: CASSDQGYGYTF
cdr3_nt: TGTGCCAGCAGCGATCAGGGCTATGGCTACACCTTC

d_call: NA
j_call: TRBJ2-7
v_call: TRBV29-1
clone_size: NA
cdr3_aa: CSVGGYEQYF
cdr3_nt: TGCAGCGTTGGAGGCTACGAGCAGTACTTC

d_call: NA
j_call: TRBJ1-5
v_call: TRBV4-1
clone_size: NA
cdr3_aa: CASSQDRYGRNQPQHF
cdr3_nt: TGCGCCAGCAGCCAAGATCGATACGGTCGCAATCAGCCCCAGCATTTT

d_call: NA
j_call: TRBJ1-1
v_call: TRBV25-1
clone_size: NA
cdr3_aa: CASSARGGPGPRAEAFF
cdr3_nt: TGTGCCAGCAGTGCCCGCGGGGGGCCAGGTCCGCGCGCTGAAGCTTTCTTT

d_call: TRBD1
j_call: TRBJ1-5
v_call: TRBV19
clone_size: few
cdr3_aa: CASSIWGQGINQPQHF
cdr3_nt: TGTGCCAGTAGTATTTGGGGACAGGGAATCAATCAGCCCCAGCATTTT

d_call: NA
j_call: TRBJ2-5
v_call: TRBV4-1
clone_size: NA
cdr3_aa: CASSRGGQETQYF
cdr3_nt: TGCGCCAGCAGCCGAGGGGGACAAGAGACCCAGTACTTC

d_call: TRBD2
j_call: TRBJ2-7
v_call: TRBV7-9
clone_size: NA
cdr3_aa: CASSPGRDEQYF
cdr3_nt: TGTGCCAGCAGCCCCGGGAGGGACGAGCAGTACTTC

d_call: TRBD2
j_call: TRBJ2-3
v_call: TRBV27
clone_size: NA
cdr3_aa: CASSGLAVPTDTQYF
cdr3_nt: TGTGCCAGCAGTGGACTAGCGGTTCCCACAGATACGCAGTATTTT

d_call: NA
j_call: TRBJ1-2
v_call: TRBV27
clone_size: NA
cdr3_aa: CASRERGNYGYTF
cdr3_nt: TGTGCCAGCCGAGAGCGGGGTAACTATGGCTACACCTTC

d_call: TRBD2
j_call: TRBJ2-1
v_call: TRBV19
clone_size: few
cdr3_aa: CASSRGTSANEQFF
cdr3_nt: TGTGCCAGTAGTCGGGGTACTAGCGCCAATGAGCAGTTCTTC

d_call: TRBD1
j_call: TRBJ2-1
v_call: TRBV14
clone_size: NA
cdr3_aa: CASSLGQLQGQFF
cdr3_nt: TGTGCCAGCAGCCTGGGACAGCTACAGGGGCAGTTCTTC

d_call: TRBD1
j_call: TRBJ1-1
v_call: TRBV6-1
clone_size: NA
cdr3_aa: CASSRSQGATEAFF
cdr3_nt: TGTGCCAGCAGCCGATCCCAGGGGGCGACTGAAGCTTTCTTT

d_call: TRBD1
j_call: TRBJ1-4
v_call: TRBV29-1
clone_size: few
cdr3_aa: CSVSDRGTNEKLFF
cdr3_nt: TGCAGCGTCTCGGACAGGGGTACTAATGAAAAACTGTTTTTT

d_call: TRBD1
j_call: TRBJ1-2
v_call: TRBV7-9
clone_size: NA
cdr3_aa: CASSPIGQGNYGYTF
cdr3_nt: TGTGCCAGCAGCCCGATAGGACAGGGGAACTATGGCTACACCTTC

d_call: NA
j_call: TRBJ1-1
v_call: TRBV18
clone_size: NA
cdr3_aa: CASSLLDRTTEAFF
cdr3_nt: TGTGCCAGCTCACTCCTGGACAGAACCACTGAAGCTTTCTTT

d_call: TRBD2
j_call: TRBJ2-1
v_call: TRBV6-4
clone_size: NA
cdr3_aa: CASSGTEWTSGINEQFF
cdr3_nt: TGTGCCAGTTCCGGGACAGAGTGGACTAGCGGGATCAATGAGCAGTTCTTC